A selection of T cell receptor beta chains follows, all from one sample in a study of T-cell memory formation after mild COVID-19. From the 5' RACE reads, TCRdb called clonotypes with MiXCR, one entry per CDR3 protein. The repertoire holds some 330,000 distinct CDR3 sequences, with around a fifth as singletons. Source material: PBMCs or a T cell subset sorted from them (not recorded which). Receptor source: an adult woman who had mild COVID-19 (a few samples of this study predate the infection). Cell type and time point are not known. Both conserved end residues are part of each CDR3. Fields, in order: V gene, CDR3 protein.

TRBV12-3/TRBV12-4,CASSPSGRESEQFF
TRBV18,CASSPEGYVRKRETQYF
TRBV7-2,CASSLAGTSGSQLGEQYF
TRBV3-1,CASQKEGHRGTYNEQFF
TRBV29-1,CSVARTSGRSRGNEQFF
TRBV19,CASSRSTSFETQYF
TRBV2,CASSDTTSGTFSGFEQYF
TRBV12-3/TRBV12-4,CAGRAGTNTGELFF
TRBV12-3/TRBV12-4,CASSLARDRGTTLHF
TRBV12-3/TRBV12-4,CASSGGRSYGYTF
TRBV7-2,CASRKWATEETQYF
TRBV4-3,CASSQVQREPIQYF
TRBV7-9,CASRQTDTQYF
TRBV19,CASSVSGGYNEQFF
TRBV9,CASSVEGQQETQYF
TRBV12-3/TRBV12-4,CASSPWTSGNNEQFF
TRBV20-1,CSGAGRAYYNEQFF
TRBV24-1,CATSGQDGSSYNEQFF
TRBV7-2,CASSSPRGGPTGELFF
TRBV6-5,CASSYSGTFQETQYF
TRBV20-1,CSALDREKTIRGGYTF
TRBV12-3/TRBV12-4,CASRTQGASYNEQFF
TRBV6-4,CASILPGLAGLDEQFF
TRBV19,CASTPSGGYEQYF
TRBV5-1,CASSLVRGSRELFF
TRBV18,CASSQQGPAKNIQYF
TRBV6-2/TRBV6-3,CASSPSGRYYNEQFF
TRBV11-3,CASSLWVPARGTEAFF
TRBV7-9,CASSPLFRRGLYGTEAFF
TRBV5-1,CASSPQGRDRVINEQFF
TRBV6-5,CASSYGTSISTDTQYF
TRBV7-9,CASSFDGTYEQYF
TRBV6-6,CASSYTGTPGNQPQHF
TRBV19,CASSISGGAFSGANVLTF
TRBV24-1,CATSDSLAGIRDTQYF
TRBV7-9,CASSPGTRSFF
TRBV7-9,CASSLGGPVRVNTEAFF
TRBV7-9,CAILSGELFF
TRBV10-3,CAISDSGVYNEQFF
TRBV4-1,CASSQLFPRNYGYTF
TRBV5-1,CASSLHSDEQFF
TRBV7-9,CASSLTDLTDTQYF
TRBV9,CASSVGIRGNTEAFF
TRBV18,CASSPGLQETQYF
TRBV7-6,CASSLGLAGVPGGQETQYF
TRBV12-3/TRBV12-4,CASSSTGTTRYTF
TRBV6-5,CASSYATGYEQYF
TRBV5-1,CASSHVPYEQYF
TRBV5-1,CASSAVLAGTYEQYF
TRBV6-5,CASSYSPGTGDNTEAFF
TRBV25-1,CASSDWVGYNTGELFF
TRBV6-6,CASSYSQTVGGDTQYF
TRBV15,CATSRGGGSTDTQYF